These T cell receptor beta chains were read from a single sample in a study of T cells in Graves' hyperthyroidism and ophthalmopathy. A single record per CDR3 protein comes from TCRdb applying MiXCR to the multiplex PCR reads. The sample holds hundreds of thousands of distinct CDR3 sequences, 15% to 18% seen once. Specimen: blood. Receptors were obtained from a young woman with Graves' hyperthyroidism. Each CDR3 is given with its conserved first and last residue. The D gene is left open where the match is weak. Clone sizes are given selectively: once, few, many, or a class where the clone is expanded.

v_gene: TRBV20-1
j_gene: TRBJ2-5
d_gene: .
abundance: .
CDR3nt: TGCAGTGCTAGAGATCCCAGTGCGGTGAGGAGGGGCAGGGGATCGTGGGAGACCCAGTACTTC
CDR3aa: CSARDPSAVRRGRGSWETQYF

v_gene: TRBV19
j_gene: TRBJ1-1
d_gene: TRBD1
abundance: .
CDR3nt: TGTGCCAGTAGTCCCCCGGGACAGGGGACAGCTTTCTTT
CDR3aa: CASSPPGQGTAFF

v_gene: TRBV28
j_gene: TRBJ1-1
d_gene: .
abundance: many
CDR3nt: TGTGCCAGCGCTATATGGGACACTGAAGCTTTCTTT
CDR3aa: CASAIWDTEAFF

v_gene: TRBV6-2/TRBV6-3
j_gene: TRBJ2-1
d_gene: TRBD2
abundance: .
CDR3nt: TGTGCCAGCAGTCCACTCCGGGACTACTCCTACAATGAGCAGTTCTTC
CDR3aa: CASSPLRDYSYNEQFF

v_gene: TRBV20-1
j_gene: TRBJ1-5
d_gene: TRBD1
abundance: few
CDR3nt: TGCAGTGCTAGTCAGGGGGCGAGTCAGCCCCAGCATTTT
CDR3aa: CSASQGASQPQHF

v_gene: TRBV20-1
j_gene: TRBJ2-3
d_gene: TRBD2
abundance: few
CDR3nt: TGCAGTGCGTCTTCCACGCTAGCGGGGGGCACAGATACGCAGTATTTT
CDR3aa: CSASSTLAGGTDTQYF

v_gene: TRBV20-1
j_gene: TRBJ1-5
d_gene: .
abundance: .
CDR3nt: TGCAGTGCTAGAGCGGGGCCGGTTGCCAATCAGCCCCAGCATTTT
CDR3aa: CSARAGPVANQPQHF

v_gene: TRBV20-1
j_gene: TRBJ2-1
d_gene: .
abundance: many
CDR3nt: TGCAGTGCTAGAACGGACAGTACGCAGAGGAATGAGCAGTTCTTC
CDR3aa: CSARTDSTQRNEQFF

v_gene: TRBV20-1
j_gene: TRBJ1-5
d_gene: .
abundance: many
CDR3nt: TGCAGTGCTAATGGACCCCAGGCGGGCAATCAGCCCCAGCATTTT
CDR3aa: CSANGPQAGNQPQHF

v_gene: TRBV6-1
j_gene: TRBJ2-5
d_gene: .
abundance: many
CDR3nt: TGTGCCAGCAGCCCCGTGGGGGTGGGGGAGACCCAGTACTTC
CDR3aa: CASSPVGVGETQYF

v_gene: TRBV7-9
j_gene: TRBJ2-3
d_gene: TRBD2
abundance: many
CDR3nt: TGTGCCAGCAGCCCGAAGACTAGCGCGACAGATACGCAGTATTTT
CDR3aa: CASSPKTSATDTQYF

v_gene: TRBV9
j_gene: TRBJ2-7
d_gene: .
abundance: many
CDR3nt: TGTGCCAGCAGCGTAGATCAGGGGCACGAGCAGTACTTC
CDR3aa: CASSVDQGHEQYF

v_gene: TRBV9
j_gene: TRBJ2-3
d_gene: .
abundance: .
CDR3nt: TGTGCCAGCAGCTCCTCCCTCCCTCCAGATACGCAGTATTTT
CDR3aa: CASSSSLPPDTQYF

v_gene: TRBV19
j_gene: TRBJ1-5
d_gene: .
abundance: .
CDR3nt: TGTGCCAGTAGTAAGGAGGCTAACAATCAGCCCCAGCATTTT
CDR3aa: CASSKEANNQPQHF

v_gene: TRBV3-1
j_gene: TRBJ1-4
d_gene: TRBD1
abundance: .
CDR3nt: TGTGCCAGCAGCTACTCGGGGGGGACAGGGCGTGAAAAACTGTTTTTT
CDR3aa: CASSYSGGTGREKLFF

v_gene: TRBV11-2
j_gene: TRBJ1-2
d_gene: TRBD1
abundance: .
CDR3nt: TGTGCCAGCAGCTCCGGGACAGTTTCTGGGAGCTATGGCTACACCTTC
CDR3aa: CASSSGTVSGSYGYTF

v_gene: TRBV5-1
j_gene: TRBJ2-5
d_gene: .
abundance: .
CDR3nt: TGCGCCAGCAGCTTGGCGAAGGCTAGACAAGAGACCCAGTACTTC
CDR3aa: CASSLAKARQETQYF

v_gene: TRBV5-1
j_gene: TRBJ1-2
d_gene: .
abundance: .
CDR3nt: TGCGCCAGCAGCTTTATAGGGGCGGATGGCTACACCTTC
CDR3aa: CASSFIGADGYTF

v_gene: TRBV6-6
j_gene: TRBJ1-1
d_gene: .
abundance: many
CDR3nt: TGTGCCAGCAGTTACAGTCCCGGGACGGGAAACACTGAAGCTTTCTTT
CDR3aa: CASSYSPGTGNTEAFF

v_gene: TRBV28
j_gene: TRBJ1-1
d_gene: .
abundance: many
CDR3nt: TGTGCCAGCAGTTTCCCGGACTTGAGGGTAAACGGTGAAGCTTTCTTT
CDR3aa: CASSFPDLRVNGEAFF

v_gene: TRBV7-4
j_gene: TRBJ1-2
d_gene: TRBD1
abundance: many
CDR3nt: TGTGCCAGCAGCTCACCGGACAGGACCGGGAGTATAATCTATGGCTACACCTTC
CDR3aa: CASSSPDRTGSIIYGYTF

v_gene: TRBV2
j_gene: TRBJ2-6
d_gene: TRBD1
abundance: many
CDR3nt: TGTGCCAGCAGGGACAGGACCAACTCTGGGGCCAACGTCCTGACTTTC
CDR3aa: CASRDRTNSGANVLTF

v_gene: TRBV28
j_gene: TRBJ2-6
d_gene: TRBD2
abundance: few
CDR3nt: TGTGCCACCCTCGGACAGATAGGACTAGCGGGCTCTGGGGCCAACGTCCTGACTTTC
CDR3aa: CATLGQIGLAGSGANVLTF

v_gene: TRBV24-1
j_gene: TRBJ1-4
d_gene: .
abundance: .
CDR3nt: TGTGCCACCAGTGATGGGAATGAAAAACTGTTTTTT
CDR3aa: CATSDGNEKLFF

v_gene: TRBV11-2
j_gene: TRBJ2-5
d_gene: .
abundance: many
CDR3nt: TGTGCCAGCAGCCAACAGGGTCTGCCACAAGAGACCCAGTACTTC
CDR3aa: CASSQQGLPQETQYF

v_gene: TRBV12-3/TRBV12-4
j_gene: TRBJ2-1
d_gene: TRBD1
abundance: .
CDR3nt: TGTGCCAGCAGTCTTTTATTACGCCTCCGGGACAGGGGGATCAATGAGCAGTTCTTC
CDR3aa: CASSLLLRLRDRGINEQFF

v_gene: TRBV10-3
j_gene: TRBJ2-7
d_gene: .
abundance: many
CDR3nt: TGTGCCATCAGTGAGCCGGGGGTGGGGCAGGGGATCCACGAGCAGTACTTC
CDR3aa: CAISEPGVGQGIHEQYF

v_gene: TRBV3-1
j_gene: TRBJ2-2
d_gene: .
abundance: many
CDR3nt: TGTGCCAGCAGCCATGATGGGACTTCGAACACCGGGGAGCTGTTTTTT
CDR3aa: CASSHDGTSNTGELFF

v_gene: TRBV20-1
j_gene: TRBJ2-3
d_gene: .
abundance: many
CDR3nt: TGCAGTGCTTCGCCCCGAAGGTCAACTAGCACAGATACGCAGTATTTT
CDR3aa: CSASPRRSTSTDTQYF

v_gene: TRBV4-1
j_gene: TRBJ2-2
d_gene: TRBD2
abundance: few
CDR3nt: TGCGCCAGCAGCCAAGATAGGCGGGGGAGCGTTCCCGGGGAGCTGTTTTTT
CDR3aa: CASSQDRRGSVPGELFF

v_gene: TRBV6-2/TRBV6-3
j_gene: TRBJ1-5
d_gene: .
abundance: .
CDR3nt: TGTGCCAGCAGTTACAGGGACCAAGGAATGCCCCAGCATTTT
CDR3aa: CASSYRDQGMPQHF

v_gene: TRBV12-3/TRBV12-4
j_gene: TRBJ1-1
d_gene: .
abundance: many
CDR3nt: TGTGCCAGCAAGAAGGAGGGGGGTGATCTGTACACTGAAGCTTTCTTT
CDR3aa: CASKKEGGDLYTEAFF

v_gene: TRBV18
j_gene: TRBJ2-1
d_gene: TRBD1
abundance: .
CDR3nt: TGTGCCAGCTCACCACCGGGACAGGGGAATCTAGTCTACAATGAGCAGTTCTTC
CDR3aa: CASSPPGQGNLVYNEQFF

v_gene: TRBV7-2
j_gene: TRBJ2-1
d_gene: .
abundance: many
CDR3nt: TGTGCCAGCAGGGGGGGGGCCGGGAATGAGCAGTTCTTC
CDR3aa: CASRGGAGNEQFF

v_gene: TRBV10-3
j_gene: TRBJ1-2
d_gene: .
abundance: .
CDR3nt: TGTGCCATCAGTGAACCTTACAGGGCCGCCTATGGCTACACCTTC
CDR3aa: CAISEPYRAAYGYTF

v_gene: TRBV11-2
j_gene: TRBJ1-6
d_gene: TRBD1
abundance: .
CDR3nt: TGTGCCAGCAGTAGACAGGGGGGTTATTCACCCCTCCACTTT
CDR3aa: CASSRQGGYSPLHF

v_gene: TRBV13
j_gene: TRBJ2-7
d_gene: TRBD1
abundance: .
CDR3nt: TGTGCCAGCAGCCTTCGACAGGGTGGTTCTGTCTACGAGCAGTACTTC
CDR3aa: CASSLRQGGSVYEQYF

v_gene: TRBV11-1
j_gene: TRBJ1-6
d_gene: .
abundance: many
CDR3nt: TGTGCCAGCAGTCAAGCAAGGTACTCACCCCTCCACTTT
CDR3aa: CASSQARYSPLHF

v_gene: TRBV7-9
j_gene: TRBJ2-2
d_gene: TRBD2
abundance: many
CDR3nt: TGTGCCAGCAGCCCGAGATCTAGCGGGGGTCTCACCGGGGAGCTGTTTTTT
CDR3aa: CASSPRSSGGLTGELFF

v_gene: TRBV7-3
j_gene: TRBJ2-1
d_gene: .
abundance: few
CDR3nt: TGTGCCAGCAGCTTAACAGGAGCGGTAGACTACAATGAGCAGTTCTTC
CDR3aa: CASSLTGAVDYNEQFF

v_gene: TRBV11-3
j_gene: TRBJ2-3
d_gene: .
abundance: many
CDR3nt: TGTGCCAGCAGTACGACTGTCACAGATACGCAGTATTTT
CDR3aa: CASSTTVTDTQYF

v_gene: TRBV5-1
j_gene: TRBJ2-7
d_gene: .
abundance: many
CDR3nt: TGCGCCAGCAGCTTGCCCTCCTACGAGCAGTACTTC
CDR3aa: CASSLPSYEQYF